This T cell receptor beta chain was profiled in a study of CD8 T cells in Susac syndrome. Sequencing of TCR beta was performed on blood CD8+ T cells and on blood CD4+ T cells. The CDR3 extends over 14 amino acids. Looked up from germline, CDR1 is SQVTM and CDR2 is ANQGSEA. Trimming removed 0 bases at V and 4 bases at J, with 9 bases between. Random-hexamer reverse transcription was applied to roughly 0.5 to 1 ug RNA. The authors amplified TCR beta CDR3 across 54 Vbeta and 13 Jbeta using immunoSEQ multiplex PCR. TCRdb used MiXCR to reprocess the immunoSEQ multiplex PCR reads, holding one entry per CDR3 protein. The sample holds about 120,000 distinct CDR3 sequences, 85% to 95% seen once.

Sequenced input: CD4+ T cells from PBMCs. This sequence joins TRBV29-1 and TRBJ1-4; D remains ambiguous. The receptor comes from a human donor in good health. The CDR3 nucleotides are TGCAGCGTTGAAGATGAGAACCTTAATGAAAAACTGTTTTTT. It encodes CSVEDENLNEKLFF.